This entry lists 20 T cell receptor beta chains sequenced from one sample in a study of T cell responses to AZD1222 COVID-19 vaccine. Method: immunoSEQ multiplex PCR; TCRdb's copy keeps in-frame clones and lacks some. Of approximately 76,000 clones listed, 88% are singletons. Sequencing was performed on peripheral blood, taken on day 0 of AZD1222 vaccination. Receptors were obtained from an adult in good health.

The V call is TRBV6-6, the J call TRBJ2-1, with 7 positions matching TRBD2. The V segment lost 0 bases and the J segment 9 bases; nucleotides outside the gene matches: 5. The CDR3 is 14 residues long. Germline V CDR1 and CDR2: MNHNY, SVGAGI (reference sequence). The CDR3 sequence: CASSYSSGSSEQFF. The CDR3 nucleotides read TGTGCCAGCAGTTACTCTAGCGGGTCGAGTGAGCAGTTCTTC.

The rearrangement uses TRBV5-1 and TRBJ2-3; D possibly uses TRBD1 or TRBD2 (6 bases each). With 1 base removed from V and 5 bases from J, the gap between germline ends came to 20 bases. Germline lookup yields CDR1 SGHRS and CDR2 YFSETQ. The CDR3 runs 17 residues. DNA of the CDR3: TGCGCCAGCAGCTTGCCCGAGGGGGGCGGGATAGGAGATACGCAGTATTTT. Protein product: CASSLPEGGGIGDTQYF. Together with reference TRBV5-1 and TRBJ2-3, the CDR3 gives the full variable domain: KAGVTQTPRYLIKTRGQQVTLSCSPISGHRSVSWYQQTPGQGLQFLFEYFSETQRNKGNFPGRFSGRQFSNSRSEMNVSTLELGDSALYLCASSLPEGGGIGDTQYFGPGTRLTVL.

This clone has only a few counts. Written as DNA, the CDR3 is TGTGCCAGCAGCTTGCGGACAGGGTTTGGCGAGCAGTACTTC. Translated: CASSLRTGFGEQYF. This rearrangement joins TRBV5-6 to TRBJ2-7, with 8 bases aligning to TRBD1. After removal of 1 base from V and 6 bases from J, the junction contained 6 bases not matched to a gene. Germline loops: CDR1 SGHDT, CDR2 YYEEEE. The CDR3 spans 14 residues.

The CDR3 loop is CATSIKREGGADTQYF. In DNA, the CDR3 is TGTGCCACCAGCATTAAGCGGGAGGGTGGGGCAGATACGCAGTATTTT. The chain has TRBV15 and TRBJ2-3; 10 bases agree with TRBD2. V was clipped by 4 bases and J by 4 bases; unmatched bases: 8. Germline lookup yields CDR1 LNHNV and CDR2 YYDKDF (reference sequence). The CDR3 runs to 16 residues. The full variable domain, completed using reference TRBV15 and TRBJ2-3, is DAMVIQNPRYQVTQFGKPVTLSCSQTLNHNVMYWYQQKSSQAPKLLFHYYDKDFNNEADTPDNFQSRRPNTSFCFLDIRSPGLGDTAMYLCATSIKREGGADTQYFGPGTRLTVL.

The rearrangement uses TRBV5-1 and TRBJ1-5; the match to TRBD1 covers 7 bases. The CDR3 sequence is 14 residues long. Per germline, CDR1 SGHRS and CDR2 YFSETQ. J lost 5 bases, V lost 0 bases, and 2 bases had no gene match. The CDR3 bases are TGCGCCAGCAGCTTGGGGCAGGGGGATCAGCCCCAGCATTTT. Its protein is CASSLGQGDQPQHF.

This clone occurred a few times. The rearrangement links TRBV15 to TRBJ1-1, with TRBD1 as a possible D gene (6 bases). The CDR3 spans 15 residues. The germline V gene encodes CDR1 LNHNV and CDR2 YYDKDF (reference sequence). Trimming removed 5 bases from V and 3 bases from J, with 16 bases in between. The CDR3 protein is CATSYVWGADTEAFF. CDR3 in DNA: TGTGCCACCAGCTACGTGTGGGGGGCGGACACTGAAGCTTTCTTT.

This clone was picked up a small number of times. The chain carries TRBV4-1 and TRBJ2-7; 11 nucleotides match TRBD1. The trim removed 2 bases at V and 0 bases at J, leaving 12 bases unmatched. There are 19 residues in the CDR3. Germline values: CDR1 MGHRA, CDR2 YSYEKL. As DNA, the CDR3 is TGCGCCAGCAGCCAACTTCGGGACAGGGGGTCAAGTAGCTCCTACGAGCAGTACTTC. Its protein is CASSQLRDRGSSSSYEQYF.

V usage is TRBV9 and J usage is TRBJ1-3; no reliable D call. Trimming took 0 bases from V and 0 from J, leaving 7 bases between them. CDR1 and CDR2 from the germline V gene are SGDLS and YYNGEE. The CDR3 loop spans 15 amino acids. The CDR3 DNA reads TGTGCCAGCAGCGTAGACCCTAGCTCTGGAAACACCATATATTTT. This sequence encodes CASSVDPSSGNTIYF.

The chain recombines TRBV16 with TRBJ2-7, with TRBD1 as a possible D gene (6 bases). Trimming cost V 4 bases and J 3 bases, with 16 bases left between them. The CDR3 length is 15 residues. Germline V gene sequence: CDR1 KGHSY, CDR2 FQNENV. For the CDR3, the DNA is TGTGCCAGCAGCCCTGGTGCAGGGGCAGGCTACGAGCAGTACTTC. Translated, it gives CASSPGAGAGYEQYF. Filled out from reference TRBV16 and TRBJ2-7, the complete variable domain reads GEEVAQTPKHLVRGEGQKAKLYCAPIKGHSYVFWYQQVLKNEFKFLISFQNENVFDETGMPKERFSAKCLPNSPCSLEIQATKLEDSAVYFCASSPGAGAGYEQYFGPGTRLTVT.

The chain has TRBV5-1 and TRBJ1-2, with D unresolved. This CDR3 spans 13 amino acids. In germline, CDR1 is SGHRS, CDR2 YFSETQ. The V end was cut by 0 bases, the J end by 5 bases, with 8 bases between. The DNA for the CDR3 is TGCGCCAGCAGCTTGGGGAAAGATTATGGCTACACCTTC. It yields the protein CASSLGKDYGYTF.

The chain uses TRBV4-1 and TRBJ1-3; possibly TRBD1 for D (6 bases). Germline V gives CDR1 MGHRA, CDR2 YSYEKL. V lost 0 bases and J lost 0, with 15 bases in between. The CDR3 covers 18 residues. In DNA, the CDR3 is TGCGCCAGCAGCCAAGATTCACAGGGCGTAATCTCTGGAAACACCATATATTTT. This translates into CASSQDSQGVISGNTIYF.

The chain recombines TRBV19 with TRBJ2-7, with 10 bases aligning to TRBD2. The CDR3 runs to 16 residues. CDR1 and CDR2 from the germline V gene are LNHDA and SQIVND (reference sequence). V trimming: 4 bases; J trimming: 0 bases; junction bases outside the gene matches: 6. The CDR3 reads CASSNVGLAVSYEQYF. CDR3 nucleotide sequence: TGTGCCAGTAGTAACGTAGGACTAGCGGTCTCCTACGAGCAGTACTTC.

This chain connects TRBV30 to TRBJ2-7, with D possibly being TRBD1 (6 bases). Deletions cut 4 bases from V and 6 bases from J, with 13 bases between. This CDR3 has 12 amino acids. CDR1 is GTSNPN, CDR2 SVGIG, per germline (reference sequence). Here the CDR3 DNA reads TGTGCCTGGACAGGGGAAGGGACCGAGCAGTACTTC. Protein: CAWTGEGTEQYF.

The chain couples TRBV27 to TRBJ2-1, with no clear D. The CDR3 extends over 12 amino acids. Germline V gene data show CDR1 as MNHEY and CDR2 as SMNVEV (reference sequence). V was trimmed by 0 bases and J by 8 bases, leaving 5 bases between them. CDR3 sequence: CASSLSPDEQFF. Here the CDR3 DNA reads TGTGCCAGCAGTTTATCCCCGGATGAGCAGTTCTTC.

This clone was observed a handful of times. This chain uses TRBV28 with TRBJ1-2; perhaps TRBD1 as D (5 bases). From germline, CDR1 is MDHEN and CDR2 SYDVKM. CDR3 length: 15 residues. Trimming left V 4 bases short and J 0 bases short, with 12 bases between. DNA of the CDR3: TGTGCCAGCAGTTCAGGGACTATAGCTAACTATGGCTACACCTTC. It codes for CASSSGTIANYGYTF.

The chain employs TRBV3-1 (or the pseudogene TRBV3-2) and TRBJ2-1, with TRBD2 matching over 12 bases. The CDR3 totals 20 residues. V was clipped by 3 bases and J by 3 bases; unmatched bases: 15. Looked up from germline, CDR1 is LGHDT and CDR2 is YNNKEL (reference sequence). The CDR3 is CASSQKMGLAGGPDYNEQFF. CDR3 DNA sequence: TGTGCCAGCAGCCAGAAAATGGGGCTAGCGGGAGGGCCCGACTACAATGAGCAGTTCTTC.

The chain links TRBV7-3 to TRBJ2-7, with 9 bases aligning to TRBD1. Germline loops: CDR1 SGHTA, CDR2 FQGTGA. V lost 3 bases, J lost 5 bases, and 5 bases stayed unmatched. This CDR3 comprises 14 residues. This CDR3 is CASSLAGTGNEQYF. CDR3 bases: TGTGCCAGCAGCTTGGCCGGGACAGGGAACGAGCAGTACTTC.

This clone was found once. The chain employs TRBV9 and TRBJ1-1; D not certain. V shed 4 bases and J shed 0 bases, with 7 bases lying between them. This CDR3 is built from 13 residues. CDR1 is SGDLS, CDR2 YYNGEE, per germline. Here the CDR3 reads CASSRRVNTEAFF. The CDR3 bases are TGTGCCAGCAGCCGACGGGTGAACACTGAAGCTTTCTTT.

This clone appeared a few times. The chain carries TRBV5-4 and TRBJ1-1; TRBD1 aligns across 9 bases. The CDR3 runs 15 residues. In germline, CDR1 is SGHNT, CDR2 YYREEE (reference sequence). Trimming removed 0 bases from V and 4 bases from J; junction bases left unmatched: 4. CDR3 bases: TGTGCCAGCAGCTTGGGTGGGACAGGGAGCACTGAAGCTTTCTTT. As protein: CASSLGGTGSTEAFF.

The rearrangement uses TRBV13 and TRBJ2-1; D is unclear. The germline gives CDR1 PRHDT, CDR2 FYEKMQ (reference sequence). CDR3 size: 13 residues. V lost 4 bases and J lost 9, with 13 bases in between. The CDR3 DNA reads as TGTGCCAGCAGCTGGAAAGGGAAGAGTGAGCAGTTCTTC. Translating gives CASSWKGKSEQFF.